Listed here are 22 T cell receptor beta chains from one sample, sequenced in a study of stem cell transplantation in POMP-related autoinflammatory disease (dated by TCRdb to about 2021). The receptor library was made with the immunoSEQ multiplex PCR assay. Sourced from immuneACCESS, this table was stored by TCRdb with only in-frame sequences that have V and J called. A share of the clones is absent; for the studies checked, an unresolved V gene accounts for under half, and the remainder has no known explanation. The sample table shows roughly 32,000 clones, and 88% are seen once. More than 0.55% of the sample goes to the ten largest clones. The time point label of this sample denotes: before hematopoietic stem cell transplant. The sample consisted of CD4+ T cells from PBMCs, taken before stem cell transplantation. The receptors come from a human donor with POMP-related autoinflammation and immune dysregulation (PRAID).

This rearrangement joins TRBV14 to TRBJ2-3; D gene uncertain. The germline V and J ends were trimmed by 1 base and 6 bases, with 11 bases remaining between them. Germline V lookup: CDR1 SGHDN, CDR2 FVKESK. The CDR3 is made up of 14 amino acids. CDR3 loop: CASSQVGLGDTQYF. The CDR3 DNA sequence: TGTGCCAGCAGCCAAGTCGGGCTGGGGGATACGCAGTATTTT.

The chain joins TRBV5-4 to TRBJ2-7; TRBD1 aligns across 8 bases. This CDR3 has 14 residues. The V and J ends lost 3 bases and 7 bases, in that order; junction bases with no gene match: 9. Germline loops: CDR1 SGHNT, CDR2 YYREEE (reference sequence). The CDR3 DNA reads TGTGCCAGCAGCTCGACAGGGGCCAGGGGAGAGCAGTACTTC. As protein: CASSSTGARGEQYF.

The chain employs TRBV6-5 and TRBJ2-1, with 13 nucleotides matching TRBD2. Trimming cost V 6 bases and J 7 bases; bases outside gene matches: 6. CDR1 is MNHEY and CDR2 is SVGAGI in the germline V gene. The CDR3 runs 15 residues. For the CDR3, the DNA is TGTGCCAGCAGCCCCGGACTAGCGGGAGTGAATGAGCAGTTCTTC. Translation: CASSPGLAGVNEQFF.

In this sample, this clone turned up once. The chain employs TRBV28 and TRBJ1-1; D is ambiguous. Germline V CDR1 and CDR2: MDHEN, SYDVKM. There are 13 residues in the CDR3. Trimming took off 8 bases at V and 7 bases at J, with 17 bases between the two ends. The CDR3 sequence: CASEKPITFEAFF. The DNA for the CDR3 is TGTGCCAGCGAAAAACCCATTACATTTGAAGCTTTCTTT.

This rearrangement joins TRBV7-3 to TRBJ2-3; TRBD1 aligns across 7 bases. The V segment lost 2 bases and the J segment 6 bases; nucleotides outside the gene matches: 5. This CDR3 comprises 14 residues. CDR1 and CDR2 (germline): SGHTA, FQGTGA. CDR3 region: CASSLLDREDTQYF. CDR3 nucleotide sequence: TGTGCCAGCAGCTTACTCGACAGGGAGGATACGCAGTATTTT.

CDR3 bases: TGCGCCAGCAGCTGGAGACAGGGCCCCTACGAGCAGTACTTC. It specifies CASSWRQGPYEQYF. The genes are TRBV5-1 and TRBJ2-7; 7 bases fit TRBD1. The V segment lost 3 bases and the J segment 2 bases; nucleotides outside the gene matches: 5. Per the germline V gene, CDR1 is SGHRS and CDR2 is YFSETQ. This CDR3 contains 14 residues.

The rearrangement uses TRBV7-9 and TRBJ1-3; D call uncertain. In germline, CDR1 is SEHNR, CDR2 FQNEAQ (reference sequence). Deletions cut 2 bases from V and 1 base from J, with 0 bases between. The CDR3 contains 12 residues. The DNA of the CDR3 is TGTGCCAGCAGCTTATCTGGAAACACCATATATTTT. It encodes CASSLSGNTIYF.

V usage is TRBV9 and J usage is TRBJ2-2, with TRBD1 identical over 7 bases. CDR3 length: 14 residues. V lost 0 bases and J lost 6; bases outside the gene matches: 2. In germline, CDR1 is SGDLS, CDR2 YYNGEE. CDR3 nucleotide sequence: TGTGCCAGCAGCGTAGTTCAGGGGGCCGGGGAGCTGTTTTTT. Its translation is CASSVVQGAGELFF.

The V gene is TRBV28, the J gene TRBJ1-6, with 7 bases identical to TRBD1. CDR1 is MDHEN and CDR2 is SYDVKM in the germline V gene. The trim removed 9 bases at V and 3 bases at J, leaving 11 bases unmatched. The CDR3 runs 16 residues. The DNA for the CDR3 is TGTGCCAGTGGGAAGGGGGCAGGGAGCTATAATTCACCCCTCCACTTT. Translating it yields CASGKGAGSYNSPLHF.

V is TRBV9 and J is TRBJ2-3; 9 positions agree with TRBD2. This CDR3 is 16 amino acids long. Germline loops: CDR1 SGDLS, CDR2 YYNGEE. Trimming took 0 bases from V and 8 from J; bases not matched to a gene: 10. The CDR3 loop reads CASSVASASGIGTQYF. The CDR3 DNA is TGTGCCAGCAGCGTAGCTAGCGCTAGCGGGATTGGTACGCAGTATTTT. Variable domain in full (rest from reference TRBV9 and TRBJ2-3): DSGVTQTPKHLITATGQRVTLRCSPRSGDLSVYWYQQSLDQGLQFLIQYYNGEERAKGNILERFSAQQFPDLHSELNLSSLELGDSALYFCASSVASASGIGTQYFGPGTRLTVL.

CDR3 sequence: CASSILDRGHGGELFF. The CDR3 DNA sequence: TGTGCCAGTAGTATACTGGACAGGGGGCATGGCGGGGAGCTGTTTTTT. This chain links TRBV19 with TRBJ2-2, with 11 positions matching TRBD1. CDR3 length: 16 amino acids. V dropped 2 bases and J dropped 7; count of bases not matched to a gene: 6. Germline CDR1 is LNHDA and CDR2 is SQIVND (reference sequence). The complete variable domain, with remaining parts taken from reference TRBV19 and TRBJ2-2, reads DGGITQSPKYLFRKEGQNVTLSCEQNLNHDAMYWYRQDPGQGLRLIYYSQIVNDFQKGDIAEGYSVSREKKESFPLTVTSAQKNPTAFYLCASSILDRGHGGELFFGEGSRLTVL.

This chain links TRBV5-4 with TRBJ2-3; a possible D gene is TRBD1 (6 bases). Germline V lookup: CDR1 SGHNT, CDR2 YYREEE (reference sequence). The V end lost 5 bases, the J end lost 1 base, and 20 bases lay between the germline ends. The CDR3 extends over 17 amino acids. The CDR3 region is CASSYKSGTTGTDTQYF. The DNA for the CDR3 is TGTGCCAGCAGTTACAAATCCGGGACAACCGGCACAGATACGCAGTATTTT.

The chain recombines TRBV2 with TRBJ1-5; unclear D gene. The CDR3 covers 12 residues. V was clipped by 6 bases and J by 4 bases, with 7 bases between them. Germline V lookup: CDR1 SNHLY, CDR2 FYNNEI. In nucleotides, the CDR3 is TGTGCCAGCAGGAGGCAGAATCAGCCCCAGCATTTT. Translating gives CASRRQNQPQHF.

This clone was seen only once. The chain joins TRBV2 to TRBJ2-3, with a possible D match to TRBD1 (5 bases). V was trimmed by 7 bases and J by 1 base, leaving 15 bases between them. Germline values: CDR1 SNHLY, CDR2 FYNNEI. CDR3 length: 15 amino acids. This CDR3 reads CASTPDIGGTDTQYF. CDR3 coding DNA: TGTGCCAGCACTCCGGATATAGGGGGCACAGATACGCAGTATTTT.

This clone turned up a few times. The rearrangement links TRBV6-5 to TRBJ2-7; D uncertain. CDR1 MNHEY and CDR2 SVGAGI come from the germline V gene. V was clipped by 0 bases and J by 5 bases, with 2 bases between them. The CDR3 totals 11 residues. The CDR3, as DNA: TGTGCCAGCAGTTACTCGAACGAGCAGTACTTC. Translation gives CASSYSNEQYF.

This clone was recorded once. V usage is TRBV6-1 and J usage is TRBJ2-3, with D perhaps given as TRBD1 or TRBD2 (5 bases each). V lost 3 bases, J lost 3 bases, and 10 bases lay in between. CDR3 length: 14 amino acids. Germline CDR1 and CDR2: MNHNS and SASEGT. CDR3 region: CASSDLGETDTQYF. CDR3 bases: TGTGCCAGCAGTGATCTAGGGGAGACAGATACGCAGTATTTT.

J is TRBJ1-1 and V is TRBV6-1; 7 bases are shared with TRBD1. With 6 bases clipped from V and 0 bases from J, the junction kept 4 bases outside the gene matches. CDR1 is MNHNS and CDR2 is SASEGT in the germline V gene. The CDR3 runs 14 residues. CDR3 nucleotide sequence: TGTGCCAGCAGGCCGGGACAGCTGAACACTGAAGCTTTCTTT. Translating gives CASRPGQLNTEAFF.

V is TRBV6-5 and J is TRBJ1-1; D might be TRBD1 (6 bases). The germline V gene encodes CDR1 MNHEY and CDR2 SVGAGI. Trimming left V 2 bases short and J 11 bases short, with 15 bases between. The length of the CDR3 is 13 residues. As DNA, the CDR3 is TGTGCCAGCAGTTACGAAGGGGTCAGGGGCGCTTTCTTT. This codes for CASSYEGVRGAFF.

This sequence joins TRBV2 and TRBJ1-4; D possibly corresponds to TRBD1 (5 bases). With 8 bases removed from V and 4 bases from J, the gap between germline ends came to 11 bases. Germline CDR1 and CDR2: SNHLY and FYNNEI. This CDR3 is 13 amino acids long. CDR3 coding DNA: TGTGCCAGCGCCAGGGATTATAATGAAAAACTGTTTTTT. It yields the protein CASARDYNEKLFF.

V and J are TRBV6-1 and TRBJ2-7; D is ambiguous. Germline V gives CDR1 MNHNS, CDR2 SASEGT. This CDR3 is 13 amino acids long. V was trimmed by 2 bases and J by 7 bases, leaving 12 bases between them. CDR3 loop: CASSESRSLEQYF. In DNA, the CDR3 is TGTGCCAGCAGTGAATCGCGCAGCCTGGAGCAGTACTTC.

The V call is TRBV7-2, the J call TRBJ1-1; possible D gene TRBD1, 6 bases. There are 15 residues in the CDR3. Trimming removed 5 bases from V and 1 base from J, with 14 bases in between. From germline, CDR1 is SGHTA and CDR2 FQGNSA. CDR3: CASSLQGLRNTEAFF. The DNA of the CDR3 is TGTGCCAGCAGCCTACAGGGCTTGAGGAACACTGAAGCTTTCTTT.

The chain uses TRBV5-1 and TRBJ2-2, with D tentatively TRBD1 (6 bases). Germline CDR1 reads SGHRS; CDR2 reads YFSETQ. The ends were cut back, 5 bases at V and 5 bases at J, with 13 bases in the middle. The CDR3 length is 14 residues. The CDR3 DNA follows: TGCGCCAGCAGACCTACAGGGCCAACCGGGGAGCTGTTTTTT. Translating it yields CASRPTGPTGELFF.